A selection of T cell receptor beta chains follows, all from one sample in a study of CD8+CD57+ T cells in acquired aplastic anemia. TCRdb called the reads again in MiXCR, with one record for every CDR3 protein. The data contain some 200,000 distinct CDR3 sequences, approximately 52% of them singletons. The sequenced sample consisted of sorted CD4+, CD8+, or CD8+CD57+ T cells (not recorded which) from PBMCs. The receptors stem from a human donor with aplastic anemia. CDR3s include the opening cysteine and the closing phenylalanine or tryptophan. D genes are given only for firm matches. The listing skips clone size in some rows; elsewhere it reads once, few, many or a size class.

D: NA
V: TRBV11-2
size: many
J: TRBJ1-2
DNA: TGTGCCAGCAGCTTAGAGGCAGCTTCTAACTATGGCTACACCTTC
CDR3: CASSLEAASNYGYTF

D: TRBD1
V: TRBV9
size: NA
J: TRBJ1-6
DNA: TGTGCCAGCAGCGTCGGGACAGGCGAGACACCCCTCCACTTT
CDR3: CASSVGTGETPLHF

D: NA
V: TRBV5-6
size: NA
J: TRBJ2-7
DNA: TGTGCCAGCAGCTTGTGGGGATCTGGCGAGCAGTACTTC
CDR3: CASSLWGSGEQYF

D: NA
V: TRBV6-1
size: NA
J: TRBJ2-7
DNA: TGTGCCAGCAGGTCTTACAGGGTCCACAGCTACGAGCAGTACTTC
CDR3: CASRSYRVHSYEQYF

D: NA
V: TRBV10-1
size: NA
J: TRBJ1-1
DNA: TGCGCCAGCAGTGAGTCTGGCAGGGACCCCCCTGAAGCTTTCTTT
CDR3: CASSESGRDPPEAFF

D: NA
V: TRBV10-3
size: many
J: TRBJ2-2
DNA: TGTGCCGGAGGGACGGGCAGGGCCCACGGGGAGCTGTTTTTT
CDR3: CAGGTGRAHGELFF

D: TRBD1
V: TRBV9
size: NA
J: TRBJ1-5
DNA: TGTGCCAGCAGCGCCACAGGGGGCACTCAGCCCCAGCATTTT
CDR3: CASSATGGTQPQHF

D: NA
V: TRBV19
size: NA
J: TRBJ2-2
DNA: TGTGCCAGTGCCTTGGGGGGTTCCAATGAGCAGTTTTTT
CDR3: CASALGGSNEQFF

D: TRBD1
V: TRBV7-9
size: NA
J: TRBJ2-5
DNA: TGTGCCAGCAGCTTAACGACAGGGGGGGAGACCCAGTACTTC
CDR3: CASSLTTGGETQYF

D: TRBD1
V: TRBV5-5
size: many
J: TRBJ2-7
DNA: TGTGCCAGCAGCTCGGTGCGAGGGGGCGACGAGCAGTACTTC
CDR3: CASSSVRGGDEQYF

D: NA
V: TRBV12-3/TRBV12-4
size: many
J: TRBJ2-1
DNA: TGTGCCAGCAGTTCCCGTAGTTACAATGAGCAGTTCTTC
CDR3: CASSSRSYNEQFF

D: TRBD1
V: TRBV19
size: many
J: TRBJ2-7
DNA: TGTGCCAGCAGCCCCGGGACAGGGGCCTACGAGCAGTACTTC
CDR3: CASSPGTGAYEQYF

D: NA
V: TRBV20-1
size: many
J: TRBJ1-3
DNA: TGCAGTGCTAGAGACCAAGGGGACTCTGGAAACACCATATATTTT
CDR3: CSARDQGDSGNTIYF

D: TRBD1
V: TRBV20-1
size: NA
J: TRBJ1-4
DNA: TGCAGTGCTGGGACAGGACCAACTAATGAAAAACTGTTTTTT
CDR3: CSAGTGPTNEKLFF

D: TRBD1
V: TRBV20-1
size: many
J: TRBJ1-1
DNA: TGCAGTGCCCCTGATACGGGACAGGGATCCACTGAAGCTTTCTTT
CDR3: CSAPDTGQGSTEAFF

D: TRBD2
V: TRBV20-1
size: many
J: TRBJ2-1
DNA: TGCAGTGCTAGAGATCAAGGTAGCGGGAGCCATGAGCAGTTCTTC
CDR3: CSARDQGSGSHEQFF

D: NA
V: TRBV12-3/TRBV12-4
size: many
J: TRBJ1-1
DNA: TGTGCCAGCAGTATTTCTGACTGGCTGAACACTGAAGCTTTCTTT
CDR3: CASSISDWLNTEAFF

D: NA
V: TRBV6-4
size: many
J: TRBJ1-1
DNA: TGTGCCAGCAGTGATCACTTGAACACTGAAGCTTTCTTT
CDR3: CASSDHLNTEAFF

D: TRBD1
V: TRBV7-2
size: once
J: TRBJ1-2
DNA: TGTGCCAGCAGCTTACTGGGACAGGGGTATGGCTACACCTTC
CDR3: CASSLLGQGYGYTF

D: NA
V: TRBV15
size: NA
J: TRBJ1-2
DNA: TGTGCCACAAGCAGAGGAAGCCGTGGCTGCACCTTC
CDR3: CATSRGSRGCTF

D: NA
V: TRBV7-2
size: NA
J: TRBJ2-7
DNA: TGTGCCAGCAGTTACAATCCACCCCGACATTTCTACGAGCAGTACTTC
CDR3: CASSYNPPRHFYEQYF

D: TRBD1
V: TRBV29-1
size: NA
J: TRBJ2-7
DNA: TGCAGCGTCCGGACAGGGGAGTCCTACGAGCAGTACTTC
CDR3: CSVRTGESYEQYF

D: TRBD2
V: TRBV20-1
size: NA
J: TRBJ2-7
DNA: TGCAGTGCTAGTATAGCGGGGGAGAGAGAGCAGTACTTC
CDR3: CSASIAGEREQYF

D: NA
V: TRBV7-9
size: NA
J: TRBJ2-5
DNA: TGTGCCAGCAGCTTAGGTAGCAGGGAGCAAGAGACCCAGTACTTC
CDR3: CASSLGSREQETQYF

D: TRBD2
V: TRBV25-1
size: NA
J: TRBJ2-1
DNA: TGTGCCAGCAGTGGTAAAGGGACCGGGGGGGGTGAGCAGTTCTTC
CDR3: CASSGKGTGGGEQFF

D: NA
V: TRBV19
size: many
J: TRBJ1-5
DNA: TGTGCCAGTAGCAGGGACGGGAATCAGCCCCAGCATTTT
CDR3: CASSRDGNQPQHF

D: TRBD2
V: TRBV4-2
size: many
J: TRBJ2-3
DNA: TGTGCCAGCAGCCAAGATTTGGCGGGAGACACAGATACGCAGTATTTT
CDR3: CASSQDLAGDTDTQYF

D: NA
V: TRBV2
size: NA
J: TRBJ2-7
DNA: TGTGCCAGCAGTTTACTGCAGGGCTACGAGCAGTACTTC
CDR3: CASSLLQGYEQYF

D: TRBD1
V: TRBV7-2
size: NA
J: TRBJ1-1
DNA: TGTGCCCAGGACAGGGGGACTGAAGCTTTCTTT
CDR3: CAQDRGTEAFF

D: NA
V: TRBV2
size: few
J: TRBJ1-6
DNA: TGTGCCAGCAGTGAAGTCCTGCACACCCTCCACTTT
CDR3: CASSEVLHTLHF

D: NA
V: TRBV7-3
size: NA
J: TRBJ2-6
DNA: TGTGCCAGCAGCTTAATCGGCTCTGGGGCCAACGTCCTGACTTTC
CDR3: CASSLIGSGANVLTF